This T cell receptor beta chain was observed in a study of OX40 agonist ivuxolimab in advanced cancers. Overall study: Ivuxolimab, an antibody acting as an agonist of OX40 (CD134), was used to treat patients. Allowance was made for prior anti-PD-1, anti-PD-L1 or anti-CTLA-4 therapy, and 35% to 40% had some. Study results and limitations: Averaged across samples, CD8+ T cells carried more expanded clones than CD4+ did.

Sequencing used immunoSEQ multiplex PCR; TCRdb keeps in-frame clones, though not all of them. The repertoire has 39,000 or so clones, 86% of them found once; the top ten carry 12%. Germline V gene data show CDR1 as SSHAT and CDR2 as FNYEAQ (reference sequence). The CDR3 totals 17 residues. The V and J ends lost 2 bases and 1 base, in that order; junction bases with no gene match: 10. As concerns this clone: Its antigen is not identified.

Sequencing used CD4+ or CD8+ T cells sorted from blood, obtained in a trial of the OX40 agonist ivuxolimab. The receptor's source is an adult with an advanced solid tumor such as melanoma, head and neck, liver or kidney cancer. The chain carries TRBV7-7 and TRBJ2-5, with 7 bases matching TRBD2. The CDR3 DNA is TGTGCCAGCAGCTTAAACCTGGGGGGGGAGACCCAAGAGACCCAGTACTTC. Protein product: CASSLNLGGETQETQYF.